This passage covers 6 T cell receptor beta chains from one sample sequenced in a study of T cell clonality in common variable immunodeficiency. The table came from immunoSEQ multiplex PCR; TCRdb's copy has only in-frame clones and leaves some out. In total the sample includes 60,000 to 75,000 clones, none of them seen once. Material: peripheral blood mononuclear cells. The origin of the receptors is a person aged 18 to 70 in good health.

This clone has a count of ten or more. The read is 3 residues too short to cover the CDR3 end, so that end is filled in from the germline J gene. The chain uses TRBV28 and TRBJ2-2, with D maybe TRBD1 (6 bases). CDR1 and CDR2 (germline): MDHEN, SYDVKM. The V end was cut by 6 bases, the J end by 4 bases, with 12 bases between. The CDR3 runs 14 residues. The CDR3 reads CASRHTGSTGELFF. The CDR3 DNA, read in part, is TGTGCCAGCAGACACACAGGGTCCACCGGGGAG.

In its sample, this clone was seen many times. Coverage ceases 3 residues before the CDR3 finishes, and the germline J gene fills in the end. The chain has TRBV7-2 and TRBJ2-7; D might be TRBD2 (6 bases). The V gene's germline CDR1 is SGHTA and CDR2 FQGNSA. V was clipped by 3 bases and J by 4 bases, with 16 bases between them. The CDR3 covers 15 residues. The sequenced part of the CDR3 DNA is TGTGCCAGCAGCTTTGAGGCCGGCCGGGGGTACGAG. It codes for CASSFEAGRGYE. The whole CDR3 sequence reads CASSFEAGRGYEQYF.

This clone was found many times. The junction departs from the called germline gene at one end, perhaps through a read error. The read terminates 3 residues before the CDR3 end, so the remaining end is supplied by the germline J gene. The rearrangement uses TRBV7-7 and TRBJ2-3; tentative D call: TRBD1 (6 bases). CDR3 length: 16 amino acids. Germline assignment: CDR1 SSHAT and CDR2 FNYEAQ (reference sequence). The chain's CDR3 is CASSSTSGAGWDTQYF. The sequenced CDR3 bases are TGTGCTAGCAGTTCGACTTCAGGGGCAGGCTGGGATACG.

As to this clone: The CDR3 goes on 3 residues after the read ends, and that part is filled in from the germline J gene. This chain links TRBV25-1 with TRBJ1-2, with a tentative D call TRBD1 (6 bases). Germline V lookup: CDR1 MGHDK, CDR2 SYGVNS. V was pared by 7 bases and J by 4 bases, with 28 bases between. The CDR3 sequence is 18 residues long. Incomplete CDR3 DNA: TGTGCCAGCAAACCCAATGGGGGTGCGGGAGGGGGATTCTATGGC. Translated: CASKPNGGAGGGFYG. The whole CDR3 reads CASKPNGGAGGGFYGYTF.

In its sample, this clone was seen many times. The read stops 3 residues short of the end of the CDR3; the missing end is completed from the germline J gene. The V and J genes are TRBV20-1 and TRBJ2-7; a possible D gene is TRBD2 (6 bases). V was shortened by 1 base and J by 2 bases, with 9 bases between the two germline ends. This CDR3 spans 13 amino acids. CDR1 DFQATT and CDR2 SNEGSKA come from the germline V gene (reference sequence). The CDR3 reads CSARATSPYEQYF. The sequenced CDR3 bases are TGCAGTGCTAGAGCCACTAGCCCCTACGAG.

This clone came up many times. This CDR3 reads CSATPTLGQVITDTQYF. The sequenced part of the CDR3 DNA is TGCAGTGCTACCCCGACGCTGGGACAGGTAATCACAGATACG. The chain carries TRBV20-1 and TRBJ2-3, with 8 bases fitting TRBD1. Read data end 3 residues before the CDR3 end; the end is taken from the germline J gene. Losses at the gene ends were 4 bases for V and 2 bases for J; bases not matched to a gene: 14. CDR3 length equals 17 residues. The V gene's germline CDR1 is DFQATT and CDR2 SNEGSKA (reference sequence).